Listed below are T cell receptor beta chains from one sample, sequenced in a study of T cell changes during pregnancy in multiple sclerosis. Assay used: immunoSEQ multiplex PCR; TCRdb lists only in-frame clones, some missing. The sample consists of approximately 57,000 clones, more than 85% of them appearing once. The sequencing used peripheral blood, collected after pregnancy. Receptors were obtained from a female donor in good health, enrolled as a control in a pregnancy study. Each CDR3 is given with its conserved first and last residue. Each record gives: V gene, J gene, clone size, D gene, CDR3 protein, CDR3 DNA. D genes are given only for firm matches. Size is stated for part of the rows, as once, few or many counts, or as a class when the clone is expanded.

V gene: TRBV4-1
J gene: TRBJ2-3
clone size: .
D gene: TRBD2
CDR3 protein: CASSQVTSRPTDTQYF
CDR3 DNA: TGCGCCAGCAGCCAAGTGACTAGCCGACCCACAGATACGCAGTATTTT

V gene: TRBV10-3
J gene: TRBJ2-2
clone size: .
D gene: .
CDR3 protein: CAMAPGTLDTGELFF
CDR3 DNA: TGTGCCATGGCCCCCGGGACTCTCGACACCGGGGAGCTGTTTTTT

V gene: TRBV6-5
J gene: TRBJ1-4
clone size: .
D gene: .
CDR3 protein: CASSYALDATNEKLFF
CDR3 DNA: TGTGCCAGCAGTTACGCCTTAGATGCAACTAATGAAAAACTGTTTTTT

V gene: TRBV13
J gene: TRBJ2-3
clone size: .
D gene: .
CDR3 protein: CASSLGRPSAYTDTQYF
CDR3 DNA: TGTGCCAGCAGCTTAGGCCGCCCTAGCGCCTACACAGATACGCAGTATTTT

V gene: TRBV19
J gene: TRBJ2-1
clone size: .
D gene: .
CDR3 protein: CASKPEVGYNEQFF
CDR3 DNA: TGTGCCAGTAAGCCGGAGGTGGGCTACAATGAGCAGTTCTTC

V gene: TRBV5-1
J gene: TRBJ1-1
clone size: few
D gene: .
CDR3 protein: CASSLQGSTEAFF
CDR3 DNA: TGCGCCAGCAGCTTGCAGGGGAGTACTGAAGCTTTCTTT

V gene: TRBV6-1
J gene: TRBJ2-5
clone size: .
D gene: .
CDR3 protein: CASSEVNRVETQYF
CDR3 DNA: TGTGCCAGCAGTGAAGTCAACAGGGTAGAGACCCAGTACTTC

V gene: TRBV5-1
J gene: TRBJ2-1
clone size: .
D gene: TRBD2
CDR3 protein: CASSLTSGGSNEQFF
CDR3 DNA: TGCGCCAGCAGCTTGACTAGCGGTGGGTCCAATGAGCAGTTCTTC

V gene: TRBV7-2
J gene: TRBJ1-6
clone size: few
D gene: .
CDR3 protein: CASSLVPGRENSPLHF
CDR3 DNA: TGTGCCAGCAGCCTGGTTCCGGGACGGGAGAATTCACCCCTCCACTTT

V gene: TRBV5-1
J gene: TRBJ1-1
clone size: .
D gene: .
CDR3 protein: CASSLEGLGAQTEAFF
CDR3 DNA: TGCGCCAGCAGCTTGGAAGGGCTGGGGGCGCAGACTGAAGCTTTCTTT

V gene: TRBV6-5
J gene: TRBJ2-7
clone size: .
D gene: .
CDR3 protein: CASRSLEGVRWEQYF
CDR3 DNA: TGTGCCAGCAGATCTCTAGAGGGGGTTCGTTGGGAGCAGTACTTC

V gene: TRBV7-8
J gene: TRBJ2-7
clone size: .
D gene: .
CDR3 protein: CASSSGGITLSSYEQYF
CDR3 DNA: TGTGCCAGCAGCTCTGGGGGCATAACTCTTTCGTCGTACGAGCAGTACTTC

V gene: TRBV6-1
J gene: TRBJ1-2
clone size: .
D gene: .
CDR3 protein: CASSDPSGSNYGYTF
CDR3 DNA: TGTGCCAGCAGTGACCCGTCGGGGTCTAACTATGGCTACACCTTC

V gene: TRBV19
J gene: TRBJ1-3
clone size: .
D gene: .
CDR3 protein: CASSRGTAGNTIYF
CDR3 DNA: TGTGCCAGTAGTCGCGGGACTGCTGGAAACACCATATATTTT

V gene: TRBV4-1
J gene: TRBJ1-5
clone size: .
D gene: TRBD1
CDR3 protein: CASSRKGGQGENQPQHF
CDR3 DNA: TGCGCCAGCAGCCGAAAAGGCGGGCAGGGGGAAAATCAGCCCCAGCATTTT

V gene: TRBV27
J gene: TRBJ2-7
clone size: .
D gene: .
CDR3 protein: CASTRGGSYEQYF
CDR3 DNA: TGTGCCAGCACGAGGGGGGGGTCCTACGAGCAGTACTTC

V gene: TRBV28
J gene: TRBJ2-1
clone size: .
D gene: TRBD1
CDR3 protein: CASSSYRGISSYNEQFF
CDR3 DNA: TGTGCCAGCAGTTCGTACAGGGGGATCTCGTCCTACAATGAGCAGTTCTTC

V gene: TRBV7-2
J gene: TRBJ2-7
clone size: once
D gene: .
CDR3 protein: CASSLTDKYEQYF
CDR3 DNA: TGTGCCAGCAGCTTAACAGATAAGTACGAGCAGTACTTC

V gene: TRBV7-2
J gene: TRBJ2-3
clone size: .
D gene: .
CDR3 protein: CASTHTDTQYF
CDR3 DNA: TGTGCCAGCACCCATACAGATACGCAGTATTTT

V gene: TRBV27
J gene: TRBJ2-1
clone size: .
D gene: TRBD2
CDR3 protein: CASSLTSGSYNEQFF
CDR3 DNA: TGTGCCAGCAGCCTTACTAGCGGGAGTTACAATGAGCAGTTCTTC

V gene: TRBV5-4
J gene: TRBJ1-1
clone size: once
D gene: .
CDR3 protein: CASSSRRGGNTEAFF
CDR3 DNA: TGTGCCAGCAGCTCCCGGAGAGGGGGTAACACTGAAGCTTTCTTT

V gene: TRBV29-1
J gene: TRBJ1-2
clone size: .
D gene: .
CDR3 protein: CSVPSEGFNYGYTF
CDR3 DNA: TGCAGCGTACCTAGCGAGGGATTTAACTATGGCTACACCTTC

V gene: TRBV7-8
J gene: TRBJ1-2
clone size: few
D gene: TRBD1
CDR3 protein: CASSFNPGQPNYGYTF
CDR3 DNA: TGTGCCAGCAGCTTCAACCCGGGACAGCCTAACTATGGCTACACCTTC

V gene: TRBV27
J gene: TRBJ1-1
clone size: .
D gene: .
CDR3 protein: CASSLLPRDTEAFF
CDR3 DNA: TGTGCCAGCAGTCTCCTACCACGGGACACTGAAGCTTTCTTT

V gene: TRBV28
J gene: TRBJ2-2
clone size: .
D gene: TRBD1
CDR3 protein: CASSPGQGLGELFF
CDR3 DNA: TGTGCCAGCAGTCCCGGACAGGGGCTCGGGGAGCTGTTTTTT

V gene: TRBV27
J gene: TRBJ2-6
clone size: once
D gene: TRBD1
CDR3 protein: CASSLSPGTGLGANVLTF
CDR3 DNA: TGTGCCAGCAGTTTATCCCCCGGGACAGGGCTTGGGGCCAACGTCCTGACTTTC